This TCR beta chain stems from a study of blood T cell repertoires in COVID-19. Study-wide background: Acute and convalescent COVID-19 specimens originated in the United States, Italy and Spain. T cells, B-cell-depleted T cells, or PBMCs supplied cDNA or gDNA.

Original processing notes: Counts of nucleated cells, estimated from reference gene primer amplification, were obtained. Some clones are missing from TCRdb's copy, which holds only in-frame ones; the method was immunoSEQ multiplex PCR. V and J calls and clone size come straight from that table; D and trimming were deduced from the DNA. The table includes more than 40,000 clones, about nine tenths detected once. The sequenced sample consisted of peripheral blood. The TCR sequence derives from a human donor in a cohort sampled during active COVID-19.

The CDR3 coding sequence is TGTGCCAGCGCACGGTACAATGAGCAGTTCTTC. This sequence encodes CASARYNEQFF. The chain has TRBV12-3 or TRBV12-4 and TRBJ2-1; D is undetermined. The V end was cut by 8 bases, the J end by 4 bases, with 6 bases between. This CDR3 comprises 11 residues.